A single sample gave rise to the 25 T cell receptor beta chains below, sequenced in a study of cytotoxic CD8 clonotypes in ibrutinib-treated CLL. Assay used: immunoSEQ multiplex PCR; TCRdb lists only in-frame clones, some missing. The table lists hundreds of thousands of clones, roughly 73% of them singletons. The sequencing used PBMCs, collected after 12 months of ibrutinib treatment. The receptors derive from a human donor with chronic lymphocytic leukemia.

This clone was seen a handful of times. J is TRBJ2-2 and V is TRBV4-1; TRBD2 might be the D (6 bases). The CDR3 sequence is 16 residues long. Germline V lookup: CDR1 MGHRA, CDR2 YSYEKL. Trimming took off 1 base at V and 3 bases at J, with 12 bases between the two ends. For the CDR3, the DNA is TGCGCCAGCAGCCAAGGGTCGGCGGGATACACCGGGGAGCTGTTTTTT. It encodes CASSQGSAGYTGELFF.

The chain recombines TRBV19 with TRBJ2-3; 7 nucleotides line up with TRBD2. This CDR3 spans 15 amino acids. Unmatched junction bases numbered 18, after V lost 10 bases and J lost 8 bases. Germline loops: CDR1 LNHDA, CDR2 SQIVND (reference sequence). In nucleotides, the CDR3 is TGTGCCACCCGACCTCCGGGCCGGGGGGAGCGTACGCAGTATTTT. Translated: CATRPPGRGERTQYF.

This clone has a handful of counts. This chain links TRBV10-3 with TRBJ2-4, with a tentative D call TRBD1 (6 bases). CDR3 length: 13 residues. Looked up from germline, CDR1 is ENHRY and CDR2 is SYGVKD. The V end lost 6 bases, the J end lost 4 bases, and 10 bases lay between the germline ends. The CDR3: CAISIDRKNIQYF. CDR3 sequence (DNA): TGTGCCATCAGCATCGACAGGAAAAACATTCAGTACTTC.

The chain links TRBV29-1 to TRBJ1-1; D is unresolved. This CDR3 contains 12 residues. The germline gives CDR1 SQVTM, CDR2 ANQGSEA. V was shortened by 7 bases and J by 4 bases, with 13 bases between the two germline ends. The CDR3 nucleotides are TGCAGCGCCTCCTTAGTGAGCACTGAAGCTTTCTTT. Its translation is CSASLVSTEAFF.

This chain connects TRBV2 to TRBJ1-4, with D tentatively TRBD1 (5 bases). The CDR3 has 16 residues. The V gene's germline CDR1 is SNHLY and CDR2 FYNNEI. The germline V and J ends were trimmed by 8 bases and 8 bases, with 24 bases remaining between them. CDR3 sequence: CASDSEQGRWGEKLFF. The DNA for the CDR3 is TGTGCCAGCGACTCTGAACAAGGACGCTGGGGGGAAAAACTGTTTTTT.

V usage is TRBV2 and J usage is TRBJ1-1; 7 nucleotides align to TRBD1. CDR1 SNHLY and CDR2 FYNNEI come from the germline V gene. V lost 7 bases, J lost 2 bases, and 7 bases stayed unmatched. The CDR3 extends over 14 amino acids. CDR3 sequence reads: CASIDRATNTEAFF. The CDR3 DNA follows: TGTGCCAGCATCGACAGGGCCACAAACACTGAAGCTTTCTTT. Together with reference TRBV2 and TRBJ1-1, the CDR3 gives the full variable domain: EPEVTQTPSHQVTQMGQEVILRCVPISNHLYFYWYRQILGQKVEFLVSFYNNEISEKSEIFDDQFSVERPDGSNFTLKIRSTKLEDSAMYFCASIDRATNTEAFFGQGTRLTVV.

J is TRBJ2-6 and V is TRBV5-1; D gene unclear. Germline loops: CDR1 SGHRS, CDR2 YFSETQ. The CDR3 is 17 residues long. Trimming cost V 3 bases and J 4 bases, with 17 bases left between them. CDR3 protein: CASSSNPTVRGANVLTF. For the CDR3, the DNA is TGCGCCAGCAGCTCCAATCCCACCGTAAGGGGGGCCAACGTCCTGACTTTC.

V gene TRBV6-5 combines with J gene TRBJ1-2, with D uncertain. Between the trimmed V and J ends, which lost 2 bases and 4 bases, there was a span of 14 bases. From germline, CDR1 is MNHEY and CDR2 SVGAGI. The CDR3 length is 15 residues. Here the CDR3 reads CASSYAGPAGYGYTF. CDR3 in DNA: TGTGCCAGCAGTTACGCCGGACCGGCGGGCTATGGCTACACCTTC.

The rearrangement uses TRBV28 and TRBJ2-1; 8 bases match TRBD1. This CDR3 is 15 amino acids long. V dropped 2 bases and J dropped 4; count of bases not matched to a gene: 4. The V gene's germline CDR1 is MDHEN and CDR2 SYDVKM. CDR3 DNA: TGTGCCAGCAGTTTACTAGGACAGGGATACAATGAGCAGTTCTTC. Translation: CASSLLGQGYNEQFF.

This clone occurred a few times. The chain joins TRBV28 to TRBJ2-2, with TRBD2 as a possible D gene (5 bases). Germline loops: CDR1 MDHEN, CDR2 SYDVKM. V was pared by 6 bases and J by 3 bases, with 11 bases between. The CDR3 is 14 residues long. Here the CDR3 reads CASSGETHTGELFF. The CDR3 DNA reads as TGTGCCAGCAGCGGGGAGACTCACACCGGGGAGCTGTTTTTT.

J is TRBJ2-3 and V is TRBV7-9; tentative D call: TRBD1 (5 bases). Trimming cost V 5 bases and J 0 bases, with 6 bases left between them. The CDR3 covers 13 residues. Per germline, CDR1 SEHNR and CDR2 FQNEAQ (reference sequence). The CDR3 reads CASSQGSTDTQYF. In nucleotides, the CDR3 is TGTGCCAGCAGCCAGGGAAGCACAGATACGCAGTATTTT.

The chain uses TRBV6-1 and TRBJ2-7, with 10 bases fitting TRBD2. The germline V gene encodes CDR1 MNHNS and CDR2 SASEGT. The CDR3 extends over 15 amino acids. Trimming removed 1 base from V and 6 bases from J; junction bases left unmatched: 6. In DNA, the CDR3 is TGTGCCAGCAGTGAAGTGCCGCTAGCGGGAGTCGAGCAGTACTTC. Translation gives CASSEVPLAGVEQYF.

CDR3 bases: TGTGCCAGCAGTGAGAACAGTTATAGCAATCAGCCCCAGCATTTT. Translated: CASSENSYSNQPQHF. The rearrangement joins TRBV2 to TRBJ1-5; D remains unclear. The length of the CDR3 is 15 residues. Trimming pared 3 bases from V and 0 bases from J, leaving 9 bases between. Germline V CDR1 and CDR2: SNHLY, FYNNEI.

The V and J genes are TRBV11-2 and TRBJ2-1, with D possibly matching TRBD2 (5 bases). Germline-derived CDR1 and CDR2 are SGHAT and FQNNGV. Deletions cut 1 base from V and 2 bases from J, with 12 bases between. This CDR3 comprises 16 residues. The CDR3 region has the DNA TGTGCCAGCAGCTTAGGGCGCGGGTCCCCCTACAATGAGCAGTTCTTC. Its protein is CASSLGRGSPYNEQFF.

This clone was picked up a small number of times. V and J are TRBV10-3 and TRBJ1-2; 10 bases match TRBD1. The CDR3 has 11 residues. Germline V gene sequence: CDR1 ENHRY, CDR2 SYGVKD. V lost 10 bases and J lost 13; bases outside the gene matches: 9. The CDR3 reads CATGQGRLCTF. The DNA for the CDR3 is TGTGCCACGGGACAGGGGAGACTCTGCACCTTC.

The rearrangement uses TRBV27 and TRBJ2-7; D might be TRBD1 (6 bases). V lost 7 bases and J lost 3, with 19 bases in between. The V gene's germline CDR1 is MNHEY and CDR2 SMNVEV (reference sequence). The CDR3 loop spans 15 amino acids. Written as DNA, the CDR3 is TGTGCCAGCACCCTACAGGGTGGGGGATTCTACGAGCAGTACTTC. Protein: CASTLQGGGFYEQYF.

V is TRBV25-1 and J is TRBJ2-7; the match to TRBD1 covers 8 bases. V trimming: 2 bases; J trimming: 7 bases; junction bases outside the gene matches: 10. The germline V gene encodes CDR1 MGHDK and CDR2 SYGVNS. This CDR3 comprises 15 residues. The CDR3 sequence is CASSEAGGAYGEQYF. The CDR3 DNA sequence: TGTGCCAGCAGTGAAGCAGGGGGCGCCTACGGGGAGCAGTACTTC.

The table lists this clone with a few counts. The V call is TRBV4-1, the J call TRBJ2-3, with D perhaps TRBD1 or TRBD2 (5 bases each). CDR1 MGHRA and CDR2 YSYEKL come from the germline V gene. Trimming stripped 1 base from V and 6 bases from J, with 14 bases between. The CDR3 contains 15 residues. The CDR3 sequence: CASSQGGSPLDTQYF. CDR3 DNA: TGCGCCAGCAGCCAAGGGGGGAGCCCCCTCGATACGCAGTATTTT.

The chain is built from TRBV27 and TRBJ2-7; D is unclear. The CDR3 has 13 residues. V was cut by 5 bases and J by 0 bases, with 8 bases left in between. CDR1 and CDR2 from the germline V gene are MNHEY and SMNVEV (reference sequence). The CDR3 spells CASSRALSYEQYF. The CDR3 nucleotides are TGTGCCAGCAGTCGAGCGCTCTCCTACGAGCAGTACTTC.

The chain links TRBV7-2 to TRBJ2-3; the D is unclear. The CDR3 contains 13 residues. Germline CDR1 is SGHTA and CDR2 is FQGNSA. The V end lost 5 bases, the J end lost 4 bases, and 10 bases lay between the germline ends. Here the CDR3 DNA reads TGTGCCAGCAGCCCCCCGAACGCAGATACGCAGTATTTT. This codes for CASSPPNADTQYF.

The V gene is TRBV18, the J gene TRBJ2-7; D remains ambiguous. Germline V lookup: CDR1 KGHSH, CDR2 LQKENI. V gave up 2 bases and J gave up 1 base, with 9 bases separating them. This CDR3 has 14 residues. Here the CDR3 reads CASSPMGSSYEQYF. DNA for the CDR3: TGTGCCAGCTCACCAATGGGCTCGTCCTACGAGCAGTACTTC.

This clone appeared a single time. V and J are TRBV5-1 and TRBJ2-6; 8 nucleotides line up with TRBD2. J lost 2 bases, V lost 2 bases, and 9 bases had no gene match. CDR1 and CDR2 from the germline V gene are SGHRS and YFSETQ. CDR3 length: 18 amino acids. CDR3 sequence reads: CASSLAQSGGPGANVLTF. The CDR3 region has the DNA TGCGCCAGCAGCTTAGCTCAGTCGGGGGGGCCTGGGGCCAACGTCCTGACTTTC.

This sequence joins TRBV29-1 and TRBJ2-7; weak D call: TRBD2 (6 bases). V was shortened by 3 bases and J by 2 bases, with 8 bases between the two germline ends. Germline assignment: CDR1 SQVTM and CDR2 ANQGSEA. The CDR3 contains 12 residues. In DNA form, the CDR3 reads TGCAGCGTTGAGGGGGGAGCCTACGAGCAGTACTTC. Translated: CSVEGGAYEQYF.

V gene TRBV6-5 combines with J gene TRBJ1-3; D is ambiguous. Germline CDR1 and CDR2: MNHEY and SVGAGI. V gave up 0 bases and J gave up 1 base, with 7 bases separating them. The CDR3 contains 15 residues. CDR3 DNA sequence: TGTGCCAGCAGTTACTCTGCCCAGTCTGGAAACACCATATATTTT. Protein product: CASSYSAQSGNTIYF.

This sequence joins TRBV6-6 and TRBJ2-1; the D gene is possibly TRBD2 (6 bases). Germline lookup yields CDR1 MNHNY and CDR2 SVGAGI (reference sequence). V lost 2 bases, J lost 5 bases, and 16 bases lay in between. This CDR3 spans 16 amino acids. The CDR3 DNA is TGTGCCAGCAGTTACCGTAGCGGAAGCGGAAACAATGAGCAGTTCTTC. Amino acid sequence: CASSYRSGSGNNEQFF.